The 32 T cell receptor beta chains presented below share a single source sample, sequenced in a study of T cell changes during pregnancy in multiple sclerosis. The assay was immunoSEQ multiplex PCR, and TCRdb's table has in-frame clones only and misses some. The sample gives fewer than 35,000 clones, nearly 90% of which show up once; roughly 0.58% is in the top ten. The source material was CD4+ T cells from peripheral blood mononuclear cells, sampled in the third trimester of pregnancy. Receptors were obtained from a female donor in good health, enrolled as a control in a pregnancy study.

The chain employs TRBV13 and TRBJ2-1; D is perhaps TRBD2 (6 bases). The germline CDR1 and CDR2 sequences are PRHDT and FYEKMQ (reference sequence). V lost 1 base, J lost 6 bases, and 13 bases lay in between. The CDR3 sequence is 15 residues long. CDR3 residues: CASSLEGGVGNEQFF. As DNA, the CDR3 is TGTGCCAGCAGCTTAGAAGGAGGGGTAGGCAATGAGCAGTTCTTC.

CDR3 nucleotides: TGTGCCAGCAAAGGGAGGAGCACTGAAGCTTTCTTT. Translated, it gives CASKGRSTEAFF. The gene calls are TRBV11-3 and TRBJ1-1; D ambiguous. Trimming stripped 7 bases from V and 4 bases from J, with 10 bases between. Per the germline V gene, CDR1 is SGHNT and CDR2 is YENEEA. This CDR3 spans 12 amino acids.

The CDR3 loop reads CASSPTQREAFF. Here the CDR3 DNA reads TGTGCCAGCAGCCCCACACAGCGGGAAGCTTTCTTT. The genes are TRBV7-2 and TRBJ1-1; the D is unclear. Trimming removed 5 bases at V and 8 bases at J, with 12 bases between. There are 12 residues in the CDR3. Looked up from germline, CDR1 is SGHTA and CDR2 is FQGNSA.

V usage is TRBV6-6 and J usage is TRBJ1-3; perhaps TRBD1 as D (5 bases). The CDR3 sequence is 13 residues long. Between the trimmed V and J ends, which lost 8 bases and 4 bases, there was a span of 12 bases. Germline V gives CDR1 MNHNY, CDR2 SVGAGI (reference sequence). The CDR3 region has the DNA TGTGCCAGCGGGGCGCAACTGGGAAACACCATATATTTT. Protein product: CASGAQLGNTIYF.

The chain links TRBV6-5 to TRBJ1-5, with D hard to call. The CDR3 sequence is 15 residues long. Germline V lookup: CDR1 MNHEY, CDR2 SVGAGI. V shed 6 bases and J shed 0 bases, with 12 bases lying between them. CDR3 nucleotides: TGTGCCAGCAGGGTCGGACTCTATAGCAATCAGCCCCAGCATTTT. Its translation is CASRVGLYSNQPQHF.

V usage is TRBV18 and J usage is TRBJ1-4, with 7 nucleotides matching TRBD1. The CDR3 is made up of 15 amino acids. The V gene's germline CDR1 is KGHSH and CDR2 LQKENI. V gave up 4 bases and J gave up 5 bases; unmatched junction bases: 7. The CDR3 nucleotides are TGTGCCAGCTCACAAAGACAGGGTTCCAATGAAAAACTGTTTTTT. This encodes CASSQRQGSNEKLFF.

V is TRBV27 and J is TRBJ2-2; possibly TRBD1 for D (5 bases). The ends were cut back, 6 bases at V and 3 bases at J, with 14 bases in the middle. The CDR3 loop spans 15 amino acids. Germline assignment: CDR1 MNHEY and CDR2 SMNVEV (reference sequence). This CDR3 reads CASSPRAGYTGELFF. CDR3 in DNA: TGTGCCAGCAGCCCTCGGGCAGGGTACACCGGGGAGCTGTTTTTT.

The gene calls are TRBV11-3 and TRBJ2-2, with D uncertain. The V gene lost 5 bases and the J gene lost 2 bases, with 18 bases spanning the gap. The CDR3 is 17 residues long. Germline V gene lookup returns CDR1 SGHNT and CDR2 YENEEA. The CDR3 coding sequence is TGTGCCAGCAGCCTCCCCCCGGGTCTGGCAAACACCGGGGAGCTGTTTTTT. It encodes CASSLPPGLANTGELFF.

The chain employs TRBV29-1 and TRBJ2-7, with 8 bases lining up with TRBD1. Germline V gives CDR1 SQVTM, CDR2 ANQGSEA. This CDR3 region has 11 residues. The V gene end was trimmed by 7 bases and the J gene end by 6 bases; junction bases not matched to a gene: 5. CDR3 DNA sequence: TGCAGCGCAGGGACAGGTGGCGAGCAGTACTTC. Encoded protein: CSAGTGGEQYF.

This chain uses TRBV5-1 with TRBJ1-2; D is unresolved. Trimming took 1 base from V and 2 from J, leaving 9 bases between them. The CDR3 is 14 residues long. CDR1 is SGHRS and CDR2 is YFSETQ in the germline V gene. The CDR3 here is CASSLTETNYGYTF. The CDR3 nucleotides are TGCGCCAGCAGCTTGACAGAAACAAACTATGGCTACACCTTC.

This sequence joins TRBV14 and TRBJ2-7; 8 positions match TRBD1. CDR3 size: 13 residues. CDR1 is SGHDN and CDR2 is FVKESK in the germline V gene. Trimming removed 3 bases from V and 5 bases from J; junction bases left unmatched: 3. The CDR3 nucleotides are TGTGCCAGCAGCCATAGGACAGGGAACGAGCAGTACTTC. Protein: CASSHRTGNEQYF.

The chain recombines TRBV10-3 with TRBJ2-7, with a possible D match to TRBD1 (6 bases). The CDR3 covers 13 residues. V shed 9 bases and J shed 4 bases, with 16 bases lying between them. Germline CDR1 is ENHRY and CDR2 is SYGVKD. CDR3 in amino acids: CAITQGTDYEQYF. The DNA of the CDR3 is TGTGCCATAACACAGGGAACGGATTACGAGCAGTACTTC.

Only one count was recorded for this clone. The chain is built from TRBV7-2 and TRBJ2-1; 8 positions agree with TRBD2. CDR3 length equals 17 residues. Germline V lookup: CDR1 SGHTA, CDR2 FQGNSA. With V trimmed by 1 base and J by 8 bases, 13 bases remained unmatched. The CDR3 DNA is TGTGCCAGCAGCTTAGAAGGGGCCGGGGGGGGCCCCGATGAGCAGTTCTTC. Translation gives CASSLEGAGGGPDEQFF.

The genes are TRBV10-3 and TRBJ2-5; D is unresolved. In germline, CDR1 is ENHRY, CDR2 SYGVKD. This CDR3 is 11 amino acids long. The V and J ends lost 4 bases and 3 bases respectively, with 3 bases between them. The CDR3 nucleotides are TGTGCCATCAGTGCCAAAGAGACCCAGTACTTC. Protein: CAISAKETQYF.

CDR3 sequence reads: CAWSGIGTGPSNYGYTF. CDR3 bases: TGTGCCTGGAGTGGAATCGGGACAGGGCCTTCTAACTATGGCTACACCTTC. The chain uses TRBV30 and TRBJ1-2, with TRBD1 matching over 9 bases. The CDR3 sequence is 17 residues long. Germline values: CDR1 GTSNPN, CDR2 SVGIG (reference sequence). The V gene end was trimmed by 1 base and the J gene end by 0 bases; junction bases not matched to a gene: 9.

The genes are TRBV7-9 and TRBJ2-1; possibly TRBD1 for D (5 bases). The CDR3 spans 12 residues. Germline V gene lookup returns CDR1 SEHNR and CDR2 FQNEAQ (reference sequence). V lost 6 bases to trimming and J lost 2 bases, with 5 bases between them. The CDR3 coding sequence is TGTGCCAGCAGAGGGGCCTACAATGAGCAGTTCTTC. This sequence encodes CASRGAYNEQFF.

This clone was seen a single time. The V gene is TRBV19, the J gene TRBJ2-1, with 13 bases lining up with TRBD2. Trimming at V came to 5 bases and at J to 2 bases, leaving 6 bases not matched to a gene. Germline V CDR1 and CDR2: LNHDA, SQIVND (reference sequence). The CDR3 length is 17 residues. As DNA, the CDR3 is TGTGCCAGTAGTCCGAGGACTAGCGGGAGTACCTACAATGAGCAGTTCTTC. This encodes CASSPRTSGSTYNEQFF.

The rearrangement links TRBV5-1 to TRBJ1-1; no clear D. CDR3 length equals 15 residues. V dropped 0 bases and J dropped 5 bases, with 14 bases sitting between them. The germline V gene has CDR1 SGHRS and CDR2 YFSETQ. The CDR3 loop reads CASSLGRTEATEAFF. As DNA, the CDR3 is TGCGCCAGCAGCTTGGGGAGGACGGAGGCAACTGAAGCTTTCTTT. Combining the CDR3 with reference TRBV5-1 and TRBJ1-1 gives the whole variable domain KAGVTQTPRYLIKTRGQQVTLSCSPISGHRSVSWYQQTPGQGLQFLFEYFSETQRNKGNFPGRFSGRQFSNSRSEMNVSTLELGDSALYLCASSLGRTEATEAFFGQGTRLTVV.

The genes are TRBV5-1 and TRBJ2-1; TRBD1 matches at 12 bases. Germline trimming cut 0 bases from V and 6 bases from J; bases unmatched to any gene: 4. The CDR3 runs 16 residues. The germline V gene encodes CDR1 SGHRS and CDR2 YFSETQ. The CDR3 sequence is CASSLAGQGAGNEQFF. DNA of the CDR3: TGCGCCAGCAGCTTGGCGGGACAGGGGGCAGGCAATGAGCAGTTCTTC.

CDR3 bases: TGCGCCAGCAGCCCCTACCCAGCGGGAAGGTGGGACAATGAGCAGTTCTTC. It translates to CASSPYPAGRWDNEQFF. The chain uses TRBV4-1 and TRBJ2-1; 7 bases map to TRBD2. This CDR3 spans 17 amino acids. Per germline, CDR1 MGHRA and CDR2 YSYEKL. Trimming removed 4 bases from V and 5 bases from J; junction bases left unmatched: 14.

The rearrangement joins TRBV7-2 to TRBJ1-1; no reliable D call. Germline-derived CDR1 and CDR2 are SGHTA and FQGNSA. The CDR3 runs 11 residues. V shed 6 bases and J shed 6 bases, with 8 bases lying between them. CDR3 loop: CASRRVAEAFF. The DNA for the CDR3 is TGTGCCAGCAGACGGGTGGCTGAAGCTTTCTTT.

This chain links TRBV5-4 with TRBJ1-1; no reliable D call. CDR1 SGHNT and CDR2 YYREEE come from the germline V gene (reference sequence). This CDR3 region has 15 residues. The V gene lost 4 bases and the J gene lost 4 bases, with 17 bases spanning the gap. CDR3 DNA sequence: TGTGCCAGCAGCCCATATGGGCTTCCTGGCACTGAAGCTTTCTTT. The encoded protein is CASSPYGLPGTEAFF.

This clone came up once. In the same sample, other DNA sequences code for this CDR3. This rearrangement joins TRBV6-5 to TRBJ2-7; 8 bases line up with TRBD1. This CDR3 contains 14 residues. V gave up 5 bases and J gave up 1 base; unmatched junction bases: 4. The germline gives CDR1 MNHEY, CDR2 SVGAGI. The CDR3 DNA reads as TGTGCCAGCAGTCATGGACAGGGATCCTACGAGCAGTACTTC. Its protein product is CASSHGQGSYEQYF.

This rearrangement joins TRBV5-6 to TRBJ2-7, with D possibly matching TRBD2 (6 bases). The CDR3 runs 14 residues. Germline CDR1 reads SGHDT; CDR2 reads YYEEEE. The V end lost 6 bases, the J end lost 6 bases, and 19 bases lay between the germline ends. The CDR3 loop is CASTRTLARGEQYF. The CDR3 region has the DNA TGTGCCAGCACCAGAACCCTAGCGCGGGGCGAGCAGTACTTC. Full variable domain (missing parts from reference TRBV5-6 and TRBJ2-7): DAGVTQSPTHLIKTRGQQVTLRCSPKSGHDTVSWYQQALGQGPQFIFQYYEEEERQRGNFPDRFSGHQFPNYSSELNVNALLLGDSALYLCASTRTLARGEQYFGPGTRLTVT.

CDR3 DNA sequence: TGTGCCACCGACAGGGTGGGGCCAGGCGGGGAGCTGTTTTTT. Translation gives CATDRVGPGGELFF. The rearrangement joins TRBV7-7 to TRBJ2-2, with TRBD1 identical over 7 bases. The CDR3 sequence is 14 residues long. Germline values: CDR1 SSHAT, CDR2 FNYEAQ (reference sequence). After removal of 10 bases from V and 7 bases from J, the junction contained 12 bases not matched to a gene.

The chain recombines TRBV10-3 with TRBJ2-3; 7 bases are shared with TRBD2. The ends lost 4 bases at V and 3 bases at J; junction bases unmatched: 13. CDR1 and CDR2 from the germline V gene are ENHRY and SYGVKD. CDR3 size: 17 residues. CDR3 nucleotide sequence: TGTGCCATCAGTGGCGTACCAACGGGAGGTAGGACAGATACGCAGTATTTT. Translated: CAISGVPTGGRTDTQYF.

This chain joins TRBV29-1 and TRBJ2-7; D unclear. Germline values: CDR1 SQVTM, CDR2 ANQGSEA. The CDR3 contains 12 residues. CDR3: CTKYSSYYEQYF. The DNA for the CDR3 is TGCACCAAGTATAGTTCTTACTACGAGCAGTACTTC.

The chain joins TRBV18 to TRBJ1-6; 8 bases agree with TRBD1. The CDR3 extends over 13 amino acids. V lost 6 bases and J lost 10; bases outside the gene matches: 5. Looked up from germline, CDR1 is KGHSH and CDR2 is LQKENI. The DNA for the CDR3 is TGTGCCAGCTCCCAGGGGGCGGGGTCACCCCTCCACTTT. It encodes CASSQGAGSPLHF.

In DNA form, the CDR3 reads TGCGCCAGCAGCAGTACCACCCAGCGGGGGGCCTACAATGAGCAGTTCTTC. Amino acids: CASSSTTQRGAYNEQFF. This rearrangement joins TRBV5-1 to TRBJ2-1; TRBD2 aligns across 9 bases. The V segment lost 4 bases and the J segment 2 bases; nucleotides outside the gene matches: 10. In germline, CDR1 is SGHRS, CDR2 YFSETQ. This CDR3 spans 17 amino acids.

The V and J genes are TRBV10-2 and TRBJ1-3; 10 positions match TRBD1. This CDR3 is built from 15 residues. Germline V lookup: CDR1 WSHSY, CDR2 SAAADI. V shed 6 bases and J 2 bases; nucleotides not matched to a gene: 4. The CDR3 nucleotides are TGCGCCAGCAGCCACGACAGGGGGCCTGGAAACACCATATATTTT. This codes for CASSHDRGPGNTIYF.

The chain combines TRBV7-9 with TRBJ1-1, with TRBD1 identical over 7 bases. CDR3 length equals 16 residues. With V trimmed by 1 base and J by 7 bases, 12 bases remained unmatched. The germline CDR1 and CDR2 sequences are SEHNR and FQNEAQ (reference sequence). The DNA of the CDR3 is TGTGCCAGCAGCTTAGGAGGGGGCAGGGGGTTCGTTGAAGCTTTCTTT. Protein sequence: CASSLGGGRGFVEAFF.

The chain couples TRBV11-2 to TRBJ2-1; TRBD2 is a possible D gene (5 bases). CDR1 and CDR2 (germline): SGHAT, FQNNGV. The germline V and J ends were trimmed by 1 base and 1 base, with 8 bases remaining between them. The CDR3 runs 15 residues. The CDR3 DNA reads as TGTGCCAGCAGCTTAGCAAGCGGTTCCTACAATGAGCAGTTCTTC. The encoded protein is CASSLASGSYNEQFF.